The rows below give T cell receptor beta chains drawn from one sample of a study of T cells expressing NK-cell markers. TCRdb reprocessed the 5' RACE reads, with one entry per CDR3 protein and no DNA. The data show about 460,000 distinct CDR3 sequences, and the top ten clones hold under 1.5%. Sequencing was done on a sample of blood T cells: a sorted CD56 or NKG2C T cell subset, CD4+ or CD8+ T cells, or bulk PBMC T cells (not recorded which). These receptors came from a woman in her forties or fifties in good health. Both conserved end residues are part of each CDR3. Each record gives: J gene, V gene, CDR3 protein.

>TRBJ2-3|TRBV7-8
CASSLARGQSTDTQYF
>TRBJ2-1|TRBV29-1
CSPLTTHNEQFF
>TRBJ2-7|TRBV9
CASGGAYEQYF
>TRBJ2-1|TRBV5-1
CASTPSGRHNEQFF
>TRBJ2-7|TRBV10-1
CASSRAQGGYEQYF
>TRBJ2-3|TRBV29-1
CSVPLTNGDTQYF
>TRBJ2-5|TRBV15
CATSRERQQETQYF
>TRBJ1-1|TRBV7-6
CASRLLAGAPMNTEAFF
>TRBJ2-4|TRBV5-1
CASSLDTGLAKNIQYF
>TRBJ2-1|TRBV5-1
CASSSRTDEQFF